These 21 T cell receptor beta chains share one sample of origin, sequenced in a study of T cells in Graves' hyperthyroidism and ophthalmopathy. RNA transcripts were the template for amplifying TCR beta CDR3 regions. The HTBI primer set served for first-round RT-PCR of the TCR CDR3. TCRdb used MiXCR to reprocess the multiplex PCR reads, holding one entry per CDR3 protein. The sample lists about 350,000 distinct CDR3 sequences; about 15% were seen once. The sample comprised blood. The receptor source for this set is a woman aged 25-40 years with Graves' hyperthyroidism.

This clonotype was counted ten times or more. The chain recombines TRBV12-3 or TRBV12-4 with TRBJ2-7; TRBD1 matches at 7 bases. J lost 7 bases, V lost 3 bases, and 6 bases had no gene match. This CDR3 spans 13 amino acids. This CDR3 is CASSLETGAEQYF. The CDR3 DNA sequence: TGTGCCAGCAGTTTGGAAACAGGGGCTGAGCAGTACTTC.

This clonotype was counted many times. The genes are TRBV28 and TRBJ2-7, with 9 bases identical to TRBD2. With V trimmed by 6 bases and J by 7 bases, 16 bases remained unmatched. The CDR3 runs to 16 residues. The germline V gene has CDR1 MDHEN and CDR2 SYDVKM. CDR3 loop: CASRVGGSGRPKEQYF. CDR3 DNA sequence: TGTGCCAGCAGAGTTGGCGGTAGCGGGAGACCGAAAGAGCAGTACTTC.

The V gene is TRBV27, the J gene TRBJ1-3; D gene uncertain. The CDR3 totals 16 residues. V lost 6 bases to trimming and J lost 0 bases, with 15 bases between them. Germline V gene lookup returns CDR1 MNHEY and CDR2 SMNVEV (reference sequence). The DNA of the CDR3 is TGTGCCAGCAGCCTGATTGGACCAAGCTCTGGAAACACCATATATTTT. Its protein product is CASSLIGPSSGNTIYF.

This clonotype was observed a few times. The chain combines TRBV6-1 with TRBJ1-5, with no clear D. Germline values: CDR1 MNHNS, CDR2 SASEGT. This CDR3 has 14 amino acids. V lost 6 bases and J 5 bases, leaving 14 bases between the germline ends. DNA of the CDR3: TGTGCCAGCAGCGGCGATCCCAACTATCAGCCCCAGCATTTT. Residues: CASSGDPNYQPQHF.

The table lists this clonotype with a few counts. The rearrangement links TRBV11-1 to TRBJ2-1, with 10 bases identical to TRBD2. In germline, CDR1 is SGHAT, CDR2 FQDESV (reference sequence). There are 14 residues in the CDR3. V lost 5 bases and J lost 6; bases outside the gene matches: 4. The CDR3, as DNA: TGTGCCAGCAGCCCTCTAGCGGGAGCCAATGAGCAGTTCTTC. Protein: CASSPLAGANEQFF.

This clonotype was counted at least ten times. CDR3: CASSEPSREAFF. As DNA, the CDR3 is TGTGCCAGCAGTGAGCCCTCCAGGGAAGCTTTCTTT. This rearrangement joins TRBV6-2 or TRBV6-3 to TRBJ1-1; the D is unclear. This CDR3 is 12 amino acids long. V shed 5 bases and J shed 8 bases, with 12 bases lying between them. Germline V gene sequence: CDR1 MNHEY, CDR2 SVGEGT.

This sequence joins TRBV29-1 and TRBJ2-3, with 9 nucleotides matching TRBD2. The junction had 11 bases not matched to a gene; V was cut back by 6 bases and J by 1 base. Germline-derived CDR1 and CDR2 are SQVTM and ANQGSEA. This CDR3 is 16 amino acids long. CDR3 bases: TGCAGCGTCCACACGGGACTAGCAGGGGGCACAGATACGCAGTATTTT. Encoded protein: CSVHTGLAGGTDTQYF.

At least ten counts were recorded for this clonotype. The rearrangement uses TRBV28 and TRBJ2-5, with 8 bases lining up with TRBD2. The CDR3 sequence is 15 residues long. Germline V gene lookup returns CDR1 MDHEN and CDR2 SYDVKM. Trimming took 6 bases from V and 0 from J; bases not matched to a gene: 6. The CDR3 bases are TGTGCCAGCAGATCCTCGGGGGGGTACCAAGAGACCCAGTACTTC. Its protein is CASRSSGGYQETQYF.

This clonotype was detected many times. The genes are TRBV27 and TRBJ2-3, with TRBD2 as a possible D gene (6 bases). Trimming removed 4 bases from V and 1 base from J, with 12 bases in between. Germline lookup yields CDR1 MNHEY and CDR2 SMNVEV (reference sequence). This CDR3 region has 15 residues. The CDR3 DNA reads as TGTGCCAGCAGTTCAGGGAGGCCGCGCACAGATACGCAGTATTTT. Translating it yields CASSSGRPRTDTQYF.

The table lists this clonotype with many counts. The chain recombines TRBV20-1 with TRBJ2-5, with D hard to call. This CDR3 is 11 amino acids long. Germline lookup yields CDR1 DFQATT and CDR2 SNEGSKA (reference sequence). The CDR3: CSPRPQETQYF. For the CDR3, the DNA is TGCAGCCCAAGACCCCAAGAGACCCAGTACTTC.

This clonotype was seen once. The chain couples TRBV6-5 to TRBJ2-1, with 13 bases aligning to TRBD2. The ends lost 2 bases at V and 2 bases at J; junction bases unmatched: 6. The CDR3 contains 18 residues. Per the germline V gene, CDR1 is MNHEY and CDR2 is SVGAGI. Here the CDR3 DNA reads TGTGCCAGCAGTTACGGACTAGCGGGAGTGAGAACCTACAATGAGCAGTTCTTC. It yields the protein CASSYGLAGVRTYNEQFF.

This clonotype has at least ten counts. The chain joins TRBV18 to TRBJ1-1; D gene unclear. The germline V gene has CDR1 KGHSH and CDR2 LQKENI. Trimming pared 0 bases from V and 8 bases from J, leaving 13 bases between. This CDR3 has 14 residues. The CDR3, as DNA: TGTGCCAGCTCACCACCCCCGCAGGAGCTGGAAGCTTTCTTT. Its translation: CASSPPPQELEAFF.

The chain has TRBV5-1 and TRBJ2-7, with D perhaps assigned TRBD1 or TRBD2 (6 bases each). V was shortened by 4 bases and J by 2 bases, with 10 bases between the two germline ends. The CDR3 is 13 residues long. The germline V gene encodes CDR1 SGHRS and CDR2 YFSETQ. The CDR3 nucleotides are TGCGCCAGCAGCGGGGGGCTTGCCTACGAGCAGTACTTC. Translating gives CASSGGLAYEQYF.

This clonotype has more than one count but fewer than ten. V gene TRBV4-2 combines with J gene TRBJ1-2, with D tentatively TRBD1 (5 bases). CDR1 and CDR2 from the germline V gene are LGHNA and YNFKEQ. Trimming took 2 bases from V and 5 from J, leaving 18 bases between them. There are 16 residues in the CDR3. The DNA for the CDR3 is TGTGCCAGCAGCCAACCCAGGGTATTGGATCAGTATGGCTACACCTTC. It specifies CASSQPRVLDQYGYTF.

This clonotype was found many times. The chain carries TRBV20-1 and TRBJ1-1, with unresolved D. The V end was cut by 4 bases, the J end by 1 base, with 10 bases between. From germline, CDR1 is DFQATT and CDR2 SNEGSKA (reference sequence). The CDR3 totals 13 residues. The CDR3, as DNA: TGCAGTGCTATTTCCCCCGGGAACACTGAAGCTTTCTTT. Encoded protein: CSAISPGNTEAFF.

The rearrangement joins TRBV6-2 or TRBV6-3 to TRBJ2-7; D is undetermined. CDR1 MNHEY and CDR2 SVGEGT come from the germline V gene. This CDR3 comprises 11 residues. Trimming left V 5 bases short and J 4 bases short, with 6 bases between. The CDR3: CASSRVYEQYF. As DNA, the CDR3 is TGTGCCAGCAGTCGCGTTTACGAGCAGTACTTC.

The chain employs TRBV27 and TRBJ2-3; TRBD2 matches at 9 bases. There are 16 residues in the CDR3. Trimming took 0 bases from V and 2 from J; bases not matched to a gene: 3. Germline loops: CDR1 MNHEY, CDR2 SMNVEV (reference sequence). The CDR3 spells CASSLSGGRDTDTQYF. The CDR3 DNA reads TGTGCCAGCAGTTTATCAGGCGGGAGGGACACAGATACGCAGTATTTT.

The V and J genes are TRBV7-8 and TRBJ2-2, with D perhaps assigned TRBD1 or TRBD2 (5 bases each). Germline CDR1 and CDR2: SGHVS and FQNEAQ. CDR3 size: 16 residues. Trimming took 5 bases from V and 0 from J, leaving 13 bases between them. The DNA of the CDR3 is TGTGCCAGCAGCCAGTCCGGGACGGCGAACACCGGGGAGCTGTTTTTT. This gives the protein CASSQSGTANTGELFF.

Only a few counts were recorded for this clonotype. The chain carries TRBV28 and TRBJ2-7; the match to TRBD2 covers 9 bases. Germline lookup yields CDR1 MDHEN and CDR2 SYDVKM. The CDR3 is made up of 12 amino acids. J was trimmed by 3 bases and V by 8 bases; bases with no gene match: 2. Written as DNA, the CDR3 is TGTGCCAGCGGGACTAGCTACTACGAGCAGTACTTC. It specifies CASGTSYYEQYF.

This clonotype was observed many times. V is TRBV15 and J is TRBJ2-2; 9 bases line up with TRBD2. The CDR3 is 14 residues long. The V gene end was trimmed by 4 bases and the J gene end by 4 bases; junction bases not matched to a gene: 1. CDR1 is LNHNV and CDR2 is YYDKDF in the germline V gene (reference sequence). CDR3 DNA: TGTGCCACCAGCATAGCGGGAGTCACCGGGGAGCTGTTTTTT. It encodes CATSIAGVTGELFF.

This clonotype was counted at least ten times. This chain connects TRBV12-3 or TRBV12-4 to TRBJ2-7, with D perhaps TRBD2 (5 bases). Trimming removed 6 bases from V and 2 bases from J, with 8 bases in between. This CDR3 contains 12 residues. DNA for the CDR3: TGTGCCAGCAGCACCGGGACCTACGAGCAGTACTTC. Its protein product is CASSTGTYEQYF.